This is a list of T cell receptor beta chains from one sample in a study of beta chain features in type 1 diabetes. Here immunoSEQ multiplex PCR was the method, and the copy in TCRdb shows in-frame clones only, minus some. This table holds a few hundred thousand clones, 11% to 15% found once. The sample taken for sequencing was naive CD4+ T cells from blood. These receptors came from a man aged 25 to 40 in good health. The CDR3 runs from the conserved cysteine through the conserved F or W. The D gene is left open where the match is weak. Size is stated for part of the rows, as once, few or many counts, or as a class when the clone is expanded.

j_call clone_size d_call v_call cdr3_aa cdr3_nt
TRBJ2-1 few TRBD2 TRBV5-1 CASSLGGTSSNEQFF TGCGCCAGCAGCTTGGGAGGGACTAGCAGTAATGAGCAGTTCTTC
TRBJ1-2 many NA TRBV29-1 CSVHWGRGGYTF TGCAGCGTTCACTGGGGCCGAGGTGGCTACACCTTC
TRBJ2-5 few TRBD2 TRBV6-5 CASSPGLEETQYF TGTGCCAGCAGTCCGGGACTAGAAGAGACCCAGTACTTC
TRBJ2-5 NA TRBD2 TRBV9 CASSTRLAGETQYF TGTGCCAGCAGCACCCGACTAGCAGGGGAGACCCAGTACTTC
TRBJ2-1 NA TRBD1 TRBV7-9 CASDVWDRGNEQFF TGTGCCAGCGACGTTTGGGACAGGGGCAATGAGCAGTTCTTC
TRBJ2-2 NA NA TRBV29-1 CRGCGLHTGELFF TGCAGGGGCTGCGGACTCCACACCGGGGAGCTGTTTTTT
TRBJ2-4 few TRBD2 TRBV6-1 CASRGGLAGAPRF TGTGCCAGCAGGGGGGGACTAGCGGGAGCCCCCAGGTTC
TRBJ2-3 NA NA TRBV4-3 CASSQGGRATDTQYF TGCGCCAGCAGCCAAGGCGGCAGAGCCACAGATACGCAGTATTTT
TRBJ2-3 few TRBD1 TRBV7-2 CASSLERDSATQYF TGTGCCAGCAGCTTAGAGAGGGACAGTGCTACGCAGTATTTT
TRBJ2-2 few NA TRBV7-9 CASSHLASGELFF TGTGCCAGCAGCCACCTTGCCTCCGGGGAGCTGTTTTTT
TRBJ1-1 NA NA TRBV29-1 CSVGSNSAEAFF TGCAGCGTTGGGTCTAACAGCGCTGAAGCTTTCTTT
TRBJ1-2 NA NA TRBV5-6 CASSPEGVLLYYGYTF TGTGCCAGCAGCCCCGAGGGCGTCTTGCTGTACTATGGCTACACCTTC
TRBJ2-6 NA TRBD1 TRBV10-3 CAISPSGGQGYNVLTF TGTGCCATCAGCCCAAGTGGGGGACAGGGGTATAACGTCCTGACTTTC
TRBJ2-7 few TRBD1 TRBV6-5 CASSIPGQRRQYF TGTGCCAGCAGTATCCCGGGACAGAGGAGGCAGTACTTC
TRBJ1-1 NA NA TRBV29-1 CSVRTGVTEAFF TGCAGCGTTCGGACGGGGGTCACTGAAGCTTTCTTT
TRBJ2-7 few NA TRBV28 CASSFMDGSSYEQYF TGTGCCAGCAGTTTTATGGACGGGAGCTCCTACGAGCAGTACTTC
TRBJ2-2 few NA TRBV28 CASSLLARTTGELFF TGTGCCAGCAGTTTATTGGCGAGGACCACCGGGGAGCTGTTTTTT
TRBJ2-3 few NA TRBV12-5 CASGDTGLSTDTQYF TGTGCTAGTGGTGATACAGGCCTTAGCACAGATACGCAGTATTTT
TRBJ1-2 NA NA TRBV4-3 CASSQVVRDPYGYTF TGCGCCAGCAGCCAAGTAGTAAGGGATCCCTATGGCTACACCTTC
TRBJ1-2 NA TRBD1 TRBV18 CASSPQQGGNYGYTF TGTGCCAGCTCACCTCAACAGGGGGGAAACTATGGCTACACCTTC
TRBJ1-2 NA NA TRBV7-2 CASSYGGRTYGYTF TGTGCCAGCAGCTACGGTGGGCGGACCTATGGCTACACCTTC
TRBJ1-2 NA NA TRBV29-1 CSAVQGTYGYTF TGCAGCGCTGTACAGGGCACCTATGGCTACACCTTC
TRBJ2-5 few NA TRBV5-6 CASSLSQYQETQYF TGTGCCAGCAGCTTGTCCCAGTACCAAGAGACCCAGTACTTC
TRBJ2-7 NA TRBD2 TRBV7-2 CASSPQRSGGTYEQYF TGTGCCAGCAGCCCCCAGCGGAGCGGGGGGACCTACGAGCAGTACTTC
TRBJ2-7 NA NA TRBV6-5 CASSPNLGEQYF TGTGCCAGCAGTCCTAATCTGGGGGAGCAGTACTTC
TRBJ2-1 NA TRBD2 TRBV25-1 CASSELYRLAGDNEQFF TGTGCCAGCAGTGAATTATATCGGCTAGCGGGTGACAATGAGCAGTTCTTC
TRBJ2-7 NA NA TRBV18 CASSPGSGTYEQYF TGTGCCAGCTCACCAGGGTCCGGGACCTACGAGCAGTACTTC
TRBJ2-7 few TRBD2 TRBV7-2 CASTLAGGTYEQYF TGTGCCAGCACTCTAGCGGGGGGAACCTACGAGCAGTACTTC
TRBJ1-2 few NA TRBV9 CASVGQANYGYTF TGTGCCAGCGTCGGGCAGGCGAACTATGGCTACACCTTC
TRBJ2-7 few NA TRBV5-1 CASSLGIAITGLVTYEQYF TGCGCCAGCAGCTTGGGTATAGCGATTACAGGGCTGGTCACCTACGAGCAGTACTTC
TRBJ2-3 NA NA TRBV7-9 CASSPPGGADTQYF TGTGCCAGCAGCCCCCCTGGGGGCGCAGATACGCAGTATTTT
TRBJ2-3 few TRBD2 TRBV30 CAWRPRLAASTDTQYF TGTGCCTGGCGCCCTCGACTAGCGGCTAGCACAGATACGCAGTATTTT
TRBJ2-3 few TRBD2 TRBV7-8 CASSLATAGGPADTQYF TGTGCCAGCAGCTTAGCTACGGCGGGGGGGCCTGCAGATACGCAGTATTTT
TRBJ2-1 few NA TRBV7-3 CASSTYRDPSNEQFF TGTGCCAGCAGCACGTACAGGGATCCCTCTAATGAGCAGTTCTTC
TRBJ2-7 few NA TRBV7-9 CASSLTLHSYEQYF TGTGCCAGCAGCTTAACACTGCATAGCTACGAGCAGTACTTC
TRBJ2-1 few NA TRBV6-1 CASSVSGEQFF TGTGCCAGCAGTGTATCCGGTGAGCAGTTCTTC
TRBJ2-1 few NA TRBV12-5 CASGLDNEQFF TGTGCTAGTGGCCTGGACAATGAGCAGTTCTTC
TRBJ2-7 NA NA TRBV12-5 CASGLAKGEQYF TGTGCTAGTGGTTTGGCCAAGGGCGAGCAGTACTTC
TRBJ2-5 few TRBD2 TRBV7-2 CASSLSSSGGQETQYF TGTGCCAGCAGCTTAAGCTCTAGCGGTGGCCAAGAGACCCAGTACTTC
TRBJ2-6 NA NA TRBV14 CASSQLTGGSGANVLTF TGTGCCAGCAGCCAATTGACAGGCGGCTCTGGGGCCAACGTCCTGACTTTC
TRBJ2-3 few TRBD2 TRBV4-1 CASSLSGLAATDTQYF TGCGCCAGCAGCTTATCGGGACTAGCGGCAACAGATACGCAGTATTTT
TRBJ2-4 NA NA TRBV19 CASCSSPGSKNIQYF TGTGCCAGTTGTAGTAGCCCTGGTTCCAAAAACATTCAGTACTTC
TRBJ2-7 NA TRBD1 TRBV7-6 CASSPFPGQKMEQYF TGTGCCAGCAGCCCCTTCCCGGGACAGAAGATGGAGCAGTACTTC
TRBJ2-5 NA TRBD1 TRBV5-5 CASSPTGIETQYF TGTGCCAGCAGCCCGACAGGGATAGAGACCCAGTACTTC
TRBJ2-4 NA NA TRBV15 CATSGAKSGTQYF TGTGCCACCAGCGGGGCGAAGTCCGGGACGCAGTACTTC
TRBJ1-1 few NA TRBV4-3 CASSQAGQGHVHFF TGCGCCAGCAGCCAAGCGGGGCAGGGCCACGTACATTTCTTT
TRBJ2-2 NA NA TRBV9 CASSVELALGGELFF TGTGCCAGCAGCGTAGAACTAGCCCTAGGCGGGGAGCTGTTTTTT
TRBJ2-7 NA NA TRBV28 CASSLRAVGSYEQYF TGTGCCAGCAGTCTACGAGCGGTAGGCTCCTACGAGCAGTACTTC
TRBJ2-6 few NA TRBV11-2 CASSLVPLRANVLTF TGTGCCAGCAGCTTAGTGCCCTTAAGGGCCAACGTCCTGACTTTC
TRBJ2-6 NA NA TRBV7-3 CASSSDPSGANVLTF TGTGCCAGCAGCTCAGACCCCTCTGGGGCCAACGTCCTGACTTTC
TRBJ1-1 NA TRBD1 TRBV27 CASSRSRTGGEAFF TGTGCCAGCAGTCGGAGCCGGACAGGGGGCGAAGCTTTCTTT
TRBJ2-2 NA NA TRBV4-1 CASSQDSSGANTGELFF TGCGCCAGCAGCCAAGATTCCTCAGGGGCGAACACCGGGGAGCTGTTTTTT
TRBJ1-2 few NA TRBV29-1 CSVEIWNYGYTF TGCAGCGTTGAAATATGGAACTATGGCTACACCTTC
TRBJ2-5 NA TRBD1 TRBV7-2 CASRRDRGRETQYF TGTGCCAGCAGACGGGACAGGGGGCGGGAGACCCAGTACTTC
TRBJ2-1 NA NA TRBV4-1 CASSQDLRGVEQFF TGCGCCAGCAGCCAAGATTTGAGGGGAGTTGAGCAGTTCTTC
TRBJ1-1 NA NA TRBV25-1 CASSATGFVNTEAFF TGTGCCAGCAGTGCCACAGGGTTTGTGAACACTGAAGCTTTCTTT
TRBJ2-7 NA TRBD1 TRBV4-3 CASSQYRTGGYEQYF TGCGCCAGCAGCCAATACCGGACAGGGGGCTACGAGCAGTACTTC